This T cell receptor (beta chain) was captured in a study of OX40 agonist ivuxolimab in advanced cancers. The protocol was immunoSEQ multiplex PCR, while the TCRdb copy is restricted to in-frame clones and leaves out a portion. The table includes about 60,000 clones, under 85% detected once. Germline lookup yields CDR1 MNHEY and CDR2 SMNVEV (reference sequence). V was clipped by 0 bases and J by 5 bases; unmatched bases: 13. The CDR3 extends over 18 amino acids. The chain recombines TRBV27 with TRBJ2-5; 9 nucleotides agree with TRBD2. The sequence was collected from an adult with an advanced solid tumor such as melanoma, head and neck, liver or kidney cancer. The source material was CD4+ or CD8+ T cells sorted from blood, sampled in a trial of the OX40 agonist ivuxolimab. CDR3 coding DNA: TGTGCCAGCAGTTTATCCCCATGGGTGGCGGGAGGGTCGGAGACCCAGTACTTC. Translation gives CASSLSPWVAGGSETQYF.